This TCR beta chain was captured in a study of post-analysis software for immune sequencing data. In the study overall: Relapsing-remitting, secondary progressive and progressive-relapsing forms made up the multiple sclerosis disease courses.

Unique molecular identifiers featured in each of the TCR beta cDNA libraries. With about 0.95 to 11 million T cells as the source, about half a million cDNA molecules resulted. From the PCR reads, TCRdb called clonotypes with MiXCR, one entry per CDR3 protein. The sample holds roughly 580,000 distinct CDR3 sequences, roughly two fifths seen once. With respect to this clonotype: The antigen is not known.

The CDR3 has 15 amino acids. Trimming shortened V by 7 bases and J by 0 bases, and 13 bases separated the two germline ends. General study points: Samples sharing a preparation batch grouped tightly together when assessed by F measure. Patients had higher frequencies than controls of about five TRBV segments, including TRBV5-6, TRBV5-1 and TRBV20-1. Controls showed significantly higher normalized Chao1 diversity than did multiple sclerosis patients.

The sequenced sample was blood. The chain couples TRBV12-3 or TRBV12-4 to TRBJ2-1; D possibly corresponds to TRBD1 (5 bases). This receptor was identified in a girl between 10 and 17 years old with multiple sclerosis. Here the CDR3 DNA reads TGTGCCAGCATCTCAGGTGGGGCCTCCTACAATGAGCAGTTCTTC. Encoded protein: CASISGGASYNEQFF.